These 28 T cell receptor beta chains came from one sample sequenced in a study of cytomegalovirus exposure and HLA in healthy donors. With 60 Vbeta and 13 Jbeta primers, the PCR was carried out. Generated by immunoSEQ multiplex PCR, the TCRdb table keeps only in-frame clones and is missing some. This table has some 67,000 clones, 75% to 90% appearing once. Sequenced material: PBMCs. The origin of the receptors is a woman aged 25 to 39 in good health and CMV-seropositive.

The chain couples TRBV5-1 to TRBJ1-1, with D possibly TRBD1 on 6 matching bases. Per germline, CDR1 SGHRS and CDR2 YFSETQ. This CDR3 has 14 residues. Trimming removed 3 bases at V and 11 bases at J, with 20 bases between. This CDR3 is CASSSNSGVKGAFF. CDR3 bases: TGCGCCAGCAGCTCCAATTCAGGGGTCAAAGGGGCTTTCTTT. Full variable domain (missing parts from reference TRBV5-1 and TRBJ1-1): KAGVTQTPRYLIKTRGQQVTLSCSPISGHRSVSWYQQTPGQGLQFLFEYFSETQRNKGNFPGRFSGRQFSNSRSEMNVSTLELGDSALYLCASSSNSGVKGAFFGQGTRLTVV.

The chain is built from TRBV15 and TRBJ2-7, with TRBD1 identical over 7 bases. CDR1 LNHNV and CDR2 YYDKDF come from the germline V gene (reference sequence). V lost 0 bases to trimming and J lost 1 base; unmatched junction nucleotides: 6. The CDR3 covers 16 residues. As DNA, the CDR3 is TGTGCCACCAGCAGAGATGACAGGGCTTTATCCTACGAGCAGTACTTC. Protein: CATSRDDRALSYEQYF.

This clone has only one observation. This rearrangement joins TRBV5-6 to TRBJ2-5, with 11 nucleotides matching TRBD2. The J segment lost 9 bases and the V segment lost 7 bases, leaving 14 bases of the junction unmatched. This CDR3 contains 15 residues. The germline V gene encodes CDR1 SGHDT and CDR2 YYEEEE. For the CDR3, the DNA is TGTGCCAGCGGGCATAGCGGGAGGGACTTGGAGGCCCAGTACTTC. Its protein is CASGHSGRDLEAQYF.

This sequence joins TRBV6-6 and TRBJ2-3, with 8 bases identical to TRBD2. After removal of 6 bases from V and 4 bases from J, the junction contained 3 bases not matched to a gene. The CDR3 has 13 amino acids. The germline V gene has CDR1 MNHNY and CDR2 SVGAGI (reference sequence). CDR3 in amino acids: CASSGRGSDTQYF. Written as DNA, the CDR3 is TGTGCCAGCAGCGGGAGGGGGTCAGATACGCAGTATTTT.

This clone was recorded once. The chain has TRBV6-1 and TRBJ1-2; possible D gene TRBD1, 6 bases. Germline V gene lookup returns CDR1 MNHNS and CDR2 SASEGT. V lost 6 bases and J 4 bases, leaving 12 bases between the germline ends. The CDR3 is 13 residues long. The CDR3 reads CASSRDKGYGYTF. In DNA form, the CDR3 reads TGTGCCAGCAGCCGGGACAAGGGCTATGGCTACACCTTC.

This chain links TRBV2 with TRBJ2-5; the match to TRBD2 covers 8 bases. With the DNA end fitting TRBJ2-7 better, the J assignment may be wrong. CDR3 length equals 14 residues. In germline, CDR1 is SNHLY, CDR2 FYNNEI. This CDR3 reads CASKKSGSAYEQYF. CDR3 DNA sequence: TGTGCCAGCAAAAAAAGCGGGAGCGCATACGAGCAGTACTTC.

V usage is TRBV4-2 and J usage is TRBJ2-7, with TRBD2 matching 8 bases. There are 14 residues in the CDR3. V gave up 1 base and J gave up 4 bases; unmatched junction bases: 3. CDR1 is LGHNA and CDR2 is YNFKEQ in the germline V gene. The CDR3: CASSQGLANYEQYF. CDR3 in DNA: TGTGCCAGCAGCCAAGGACTAGCGAATTACGAGCAGTACTTC.

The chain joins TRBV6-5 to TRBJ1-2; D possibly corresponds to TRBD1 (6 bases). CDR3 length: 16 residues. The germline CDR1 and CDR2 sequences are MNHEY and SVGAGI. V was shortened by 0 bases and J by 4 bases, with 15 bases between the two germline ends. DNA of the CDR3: TGTGCCAGCAGTTACTCAGGGTCAGGGGTAGGCTATGGCTACACCTTC. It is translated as CASSYSGSGVGYGYTF.

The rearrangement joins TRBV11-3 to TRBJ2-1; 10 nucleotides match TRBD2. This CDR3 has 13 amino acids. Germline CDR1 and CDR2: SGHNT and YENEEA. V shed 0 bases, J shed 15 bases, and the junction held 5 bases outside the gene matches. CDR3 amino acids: CASSLDQREGPFF. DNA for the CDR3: TGTGCCAGCAGCTTAGATCAGCGGGAGGGTCCGTTCTTC.

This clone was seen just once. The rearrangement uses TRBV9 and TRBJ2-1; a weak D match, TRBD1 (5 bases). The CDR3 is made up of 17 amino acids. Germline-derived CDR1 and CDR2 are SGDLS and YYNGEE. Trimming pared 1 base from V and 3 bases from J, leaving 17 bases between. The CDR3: CASSVSDDRLYYNEQFF. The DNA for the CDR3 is TGTGCCAGCAGCGTATCTGACGACAGACTTTACTACAATGAGCAGTTCTTC.

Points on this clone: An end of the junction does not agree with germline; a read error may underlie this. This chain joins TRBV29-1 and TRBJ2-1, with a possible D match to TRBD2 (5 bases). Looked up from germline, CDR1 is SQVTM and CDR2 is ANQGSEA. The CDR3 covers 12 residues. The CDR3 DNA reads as TGCAGCGTTGGAAGTTCCGGGATTGCACCTCTCTTC. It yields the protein CSVGSSGIAPLF.

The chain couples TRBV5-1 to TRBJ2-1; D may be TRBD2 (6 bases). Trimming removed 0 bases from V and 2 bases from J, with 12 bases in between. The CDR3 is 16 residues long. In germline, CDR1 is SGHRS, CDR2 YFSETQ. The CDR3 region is CASSLGLTGAYNEQFF. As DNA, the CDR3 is TGCGCCAGCAGCTTGGGATTGACGGGGGCCTACAATGAGCAGTTCTTC. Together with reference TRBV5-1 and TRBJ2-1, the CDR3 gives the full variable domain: KAGVTQTPRYLIKTRGQQVTLSCSPISGHRSVSWYQQTPGQGLQFLFEYFSETQRNKGNFPGRFSGRQFSNSRSEMNVSTLELGDSALYLCASSLGLTGAYNEQFFGPGTRLTVL.

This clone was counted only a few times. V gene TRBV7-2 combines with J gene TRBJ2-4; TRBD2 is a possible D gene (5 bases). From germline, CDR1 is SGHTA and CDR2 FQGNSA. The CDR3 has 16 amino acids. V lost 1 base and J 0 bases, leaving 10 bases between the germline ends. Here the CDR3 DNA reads TGTGCCAGCAGCTTAGGGTTCGGGGTAGCCAAAAACATTCAGTACTTC. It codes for CASSLGFGVAKNIQYF. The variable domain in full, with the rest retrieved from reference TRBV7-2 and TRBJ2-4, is GAGVSQSPSNKVTEKGKDVELRCDPISGHTALYWYRQSLGQGLEFLIYFQGNSAPDKSGLPSDRFSAERTGGSVSTLTIQRTQQEDSAVYLCASSLGFGVAKNIQYFGAGTRLSVL.

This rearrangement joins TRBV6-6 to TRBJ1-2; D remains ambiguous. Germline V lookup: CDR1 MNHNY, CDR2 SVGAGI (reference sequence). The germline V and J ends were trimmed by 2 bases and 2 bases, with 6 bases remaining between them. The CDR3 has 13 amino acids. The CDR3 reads CASSYGGNYGYTF. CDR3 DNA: TGTGCCAGCAGTTACGGAGGGAACTATGGCTACACCTTC.

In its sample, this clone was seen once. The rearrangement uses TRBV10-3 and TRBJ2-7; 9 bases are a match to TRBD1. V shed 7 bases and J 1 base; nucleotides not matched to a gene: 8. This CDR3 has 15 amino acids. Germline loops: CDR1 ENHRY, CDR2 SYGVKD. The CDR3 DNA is TGTGCCATCAAAGGGGGGACAGGGAATTCCTACGAGCAGTACTTC. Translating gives CAIKGGTGNSYEQYF.

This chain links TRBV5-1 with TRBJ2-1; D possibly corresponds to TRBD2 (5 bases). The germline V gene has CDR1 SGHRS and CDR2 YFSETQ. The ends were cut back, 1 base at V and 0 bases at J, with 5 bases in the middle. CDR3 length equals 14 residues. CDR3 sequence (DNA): TGCGCCAGCAGCTTGCGGGGCTCCTACAATGAGCAGTTCTTC. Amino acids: CASSLRGSYNEQFF.

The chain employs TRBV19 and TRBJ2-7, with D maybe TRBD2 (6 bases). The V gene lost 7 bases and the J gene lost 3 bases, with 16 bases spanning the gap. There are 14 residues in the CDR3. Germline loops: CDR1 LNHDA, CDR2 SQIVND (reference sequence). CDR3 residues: CASNAGTYNYEQYF. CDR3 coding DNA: TGTGCCAGTAATGCCGGGACTTACAACTACGAGCAGTACTTC.

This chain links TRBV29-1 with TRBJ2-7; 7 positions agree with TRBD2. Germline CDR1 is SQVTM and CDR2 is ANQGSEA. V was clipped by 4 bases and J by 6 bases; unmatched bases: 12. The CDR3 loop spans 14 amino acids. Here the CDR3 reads CSVVRGGALSEQYF. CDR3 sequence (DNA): TGCAGCGTTGTCCGGGGAGGGGCCCTCTCCGAGCAGTACTTC.

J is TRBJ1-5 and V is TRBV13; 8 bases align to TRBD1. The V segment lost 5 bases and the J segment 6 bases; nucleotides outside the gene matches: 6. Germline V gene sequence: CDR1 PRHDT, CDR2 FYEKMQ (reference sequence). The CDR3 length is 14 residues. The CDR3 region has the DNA TGTGCCAGCAGCAAGGACAGGGTTGGTCAGCCCCAGCATTTT. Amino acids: CASSKDRVGQPQHF. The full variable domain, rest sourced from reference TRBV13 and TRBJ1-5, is AAGVIQSPRHLIKEKRETATLKCYPIPRHDTVYWYQQGPGQDPQFLISFYEKMQSDKGSIPDRFSAQQFSDYHSELNMSSLELGDSALYFCASSKDRVGQPQHFGDGTRLSIL.

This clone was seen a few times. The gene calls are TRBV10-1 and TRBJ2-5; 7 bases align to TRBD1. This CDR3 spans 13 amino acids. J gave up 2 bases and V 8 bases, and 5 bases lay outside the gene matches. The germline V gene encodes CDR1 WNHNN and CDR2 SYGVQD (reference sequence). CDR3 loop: CASARDRQETQYF. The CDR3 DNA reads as TGCGCCAGCGCCCGGGACAGACAAGAGACCCAGTACTTC.

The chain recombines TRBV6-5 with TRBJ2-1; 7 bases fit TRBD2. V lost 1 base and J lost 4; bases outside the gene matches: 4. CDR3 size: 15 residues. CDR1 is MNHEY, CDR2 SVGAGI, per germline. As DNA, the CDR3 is TGTGCCAGCAGTTACTTTGCGGGAGAATACAATGAGCAGTTCTTC. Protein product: CASSYFAGEYNEQFF.

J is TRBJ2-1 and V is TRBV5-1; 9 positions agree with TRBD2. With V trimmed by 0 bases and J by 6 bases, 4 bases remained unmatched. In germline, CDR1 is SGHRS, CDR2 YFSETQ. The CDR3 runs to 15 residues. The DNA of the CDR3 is TGCGCCAGCAGCTTGGGGGGTAGCGGGAGCAATGAGCAGTTCTTC. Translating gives CASSLGGSGSNEQFF.

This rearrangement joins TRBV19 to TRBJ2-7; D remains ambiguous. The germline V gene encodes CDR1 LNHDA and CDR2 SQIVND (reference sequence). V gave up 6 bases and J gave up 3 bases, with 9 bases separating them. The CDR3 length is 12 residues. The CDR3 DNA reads TGTGCCAGTAGCCCCGGTGGCTACGAGCAGTACTTC. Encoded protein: CASSPGGYEQYF. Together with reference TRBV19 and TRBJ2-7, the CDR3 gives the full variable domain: DGGITQSPKYLFRKEGQNVTLSCEQNLNHDAMYWYRQDPGQGLRLIYYSQIVNDFQKGDIAEGYSVSREKKESFPLTVTSAQKNPTAFYLCASSPGGYEQYFGPGTRLTVT.

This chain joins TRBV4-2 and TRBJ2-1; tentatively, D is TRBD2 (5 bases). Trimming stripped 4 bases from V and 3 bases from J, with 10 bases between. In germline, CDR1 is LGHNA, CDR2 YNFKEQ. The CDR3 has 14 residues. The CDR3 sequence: CASSRLSGYNEQFF. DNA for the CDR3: TGTGCCAGCAGCCGCCTGAGCGGCTACAATGAGCAGTTCTTC.

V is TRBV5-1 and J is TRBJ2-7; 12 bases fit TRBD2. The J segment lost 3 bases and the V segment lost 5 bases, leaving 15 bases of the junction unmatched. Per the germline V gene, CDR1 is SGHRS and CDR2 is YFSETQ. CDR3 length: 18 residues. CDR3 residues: CASRLWLAGGARVYEQYF. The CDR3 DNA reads TGCGCCAGCAGGCTCTGGCTAGCGGGAGGGGCGAGAGTCTACGAGCAGTACTTC. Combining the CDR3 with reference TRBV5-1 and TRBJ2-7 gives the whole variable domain KAGVTQTPRYLIKTRGQQVTLSCSPISGHRSVSWYQQTPGQGLQFLFEYFSETQRNKGNFPGRFSGRQFSNSRSEMNVSTLELGDSALYLCASRLWLAGGARVYEQYFGPGTRLTVT.

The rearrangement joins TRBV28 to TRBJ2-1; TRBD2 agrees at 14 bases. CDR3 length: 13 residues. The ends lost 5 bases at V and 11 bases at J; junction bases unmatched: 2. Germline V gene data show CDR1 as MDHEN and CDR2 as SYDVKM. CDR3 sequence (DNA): TGTGCCAGCAGTGGGACTAGCGGGAGCAAGCAGTTCTTC. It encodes CASSGTSGSKQFF.

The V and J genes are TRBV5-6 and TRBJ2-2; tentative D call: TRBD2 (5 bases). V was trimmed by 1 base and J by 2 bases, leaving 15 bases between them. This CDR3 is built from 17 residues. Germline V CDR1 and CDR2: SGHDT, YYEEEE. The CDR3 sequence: CASSLRWLASNTGELFF. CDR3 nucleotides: TGTGCCAGCAGCTTGCGTTGGCTAGCCTCTAACACCGGGGAGCTGTTTTTT. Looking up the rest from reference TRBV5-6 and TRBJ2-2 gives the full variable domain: DAGVTQSPTHLIKTRGQQVTLRCSPKSGHDTVSWYQQALGQGPQFIFQYYEEEERQRGNFPDRFSGHQFPNYSSELNVNALLLGDSALYLCASSLRWLASNTGELFFGEGSRLTVL.

CDR3 in DNA: TGCGCCAGCAGCTTGGGTGAGTCCGTAAACTATGGCTACACCTTC. Protein product: CASSLGESVNYGYTF. The rearrangement links TRBV5-1 to TRBJ1-2; D remains unclear. From germline, CDR1 is SGHRS and CDR2 YFSETQ. Between the trimmed V and J ends, which lost 0 bases and 2 bases, there was a span of 11 bases. This CDR3 has 15 amino acids.